What follows describes a single TCR beta chain. Its antigen is still unknown. The source of the sample is a study of post-analysis software for immune sequencing data. Study observations and caveats: Clustering by F measure revealed strong co-clustering among samples prepared together in one batch. Controls showed lower frequencies than patients for roughly 5 TRBV segments, and TRBV5-6, TRBV5-1 and TRBV20-1 were among these.

Germline V gives CDR1 SEHNR, CDR2 FQNEAQ (reference sequence). The CDR3 sequence is 16 residues long. V trimming: 5 bases; J trimming: 6 bases; junction bases outside the gene matches: 9. Prepared TCR beta cDNA libraries contained unique molecular identifiers. TCRdb fed the PCR reads into MiXCR, producing one record per CDR3 protein. This sample carries roughly 800,000 distinct CDR3 sequences, about 45% of them seen once, and the ten largest clones take over 4.5%. The sequence came from a girl aged 10 to 17 with multiple sclerosis. Material: blood. The rearrangement uses TRBV7-9 and TRBJ2-3; TRBD2 aligns across 12 bases. In DNA, the CDR3 is TGTGCCAGCAGCGAGCTAGCGGGAGGGCCAGGGGATACGCAGTATTTT. Translated, it gives CASSELAGGPGDTQYF.